This T cell receptor beta chain derives from a study of T cell responses to AZD1222 COVID-19 vaccine (dated by TCRdb to the early 2020s). With respect to the entire study: AZD1222 recipients with second doses at about 4 weeks or about 12 weeks were pooled, because spike-specific TCR depth and breadth did not differ between schedules. A total of over 230 trial participants underwent TCR sequencing, of whom roughly 210 had received two doses of AZD1222 and some 26 had received two doses of the MenACWY control vaccine. Enrollment into the trials was organized by age into subgroups of 18-55, 56-69 and 70-plus years, and those subgroups contained roughly 150, 30 and 60 TCR-sequenced participants, respectively. Paper-wide results and their limitations: Conclusions about previously exposed vaccinees were limited because only six or seven AZD1222 recipients were SARS-CoV-2 seropositive at baseline. Most participants were white British and females outnumbered males, and the authors suggested that clonal diversity may have been underestimated. The whole spike protein was spanned by vaccine-associated CD4 TCRs, and dominant responses were seen in regions 160-218 and 743-854. In the small 56-69-year group, the increase in depth fell short of significance, most likely because of low power. Epitopes outside the regions mutated in the B.1.351 and B.1.1.7 variants were reportedly recognized by nearly half of the unique spike-specific TCRs. Because no samples from the day 14 peak response were available, repertoires could be characterized only after the peak T cell response. Spike-specific TCR breadth and depth rose significantly after two AZD1222 doses compared with day 0 and with MenACWY recipients.

The CDR3 regions of human TCRbeta chains were analyzed by immunosequencing. The study's own analysis went as follows. TCRs in the repertoires were compared against a reference library of SARS-CoV-2-specific TCRs that had been generated with the MIRA antigen-specificity platform. Breadth meant the fraction of unique TCRs that were SARS-CoV-2-associated, whereas depth meant the fraction of total T cells that were SARS-CoV-2-associated. Using the MIRA data, every spike-specific TCR was mapped to the spike region that the TCR reacted to and assigned to either a CD4 or a CD8 class. Log10-transformed breadth and depth values were compared by one-way ANOVA with Sidak's multiple comparisons tests. This is the immuneACCESS table as TCRdb keeps it, with only in-frame sequences that have V and J called. A part of the clones is gone; compared with another copy, unresolved V genes explain less than half, and the rest is unexplained. D and trimming come from the DNA, and the V and J calls and clone size come from that table. Counted in this sample were about 110,000 clones; 88% of them appeared once. The ten top clones hold 1.5% to 2% of the sample.

CDR1 and CDR2, per the germline V gene, are SGHNT and YENEEA. The CDR3 starts with the cysteine, ends with the phenylalanine, and has 12 residues. CDR3 DNA only is kept here, 36 bases in frame from base 1. The V end loses 5 bases and the J end loses 9 bases, and a stretch of 11 bases separates them. With respect to this clone: Its target antigen remains unknown. No qualities accompany the bases; no much larger clone lies one base away.

This sample's time point label indicates: baseline before first vaccination. Vaccinee samples were obtained from the UK trials COV001 and COV002, which included a single-blind randomized controlled phase 2/3 trial of AZD1222 (ChAdOx1 nCoV-19) in healthy adults. For TCRbeta chain sequencing, PBMC samples from trial participants were taken at day 0 and at day 28 after the second dose. This clonotype was obtained from an adult in good health. This sample comprised peripheral blood, obtained on day 0 of AZD1222 vaccination. The chain is encoded by TRBV11-3 joined to TRBJ2-1, with no confident D gene call. The CDR3 corresponds to CASSKVSGEQFF. At the DNA level, the sequence is TGTGCCAGCAGCAAGGTGTCGGGTGAGCAGTTCTTC.